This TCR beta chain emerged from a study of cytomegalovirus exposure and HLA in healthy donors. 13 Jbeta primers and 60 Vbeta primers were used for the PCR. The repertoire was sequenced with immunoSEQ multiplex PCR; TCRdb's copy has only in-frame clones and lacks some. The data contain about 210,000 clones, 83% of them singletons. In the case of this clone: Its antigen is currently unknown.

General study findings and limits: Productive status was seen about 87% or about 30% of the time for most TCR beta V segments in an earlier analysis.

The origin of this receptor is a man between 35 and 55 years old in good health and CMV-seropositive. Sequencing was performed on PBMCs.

CDR3 in amino acids: CASSSTGGANQPQHF. CDR3 nucleotides: TGTGCCAGCAGCTCAACAGGGGGCGCGAATCAGCCCCAGCATTTT. The rearrangement links TRBV7-2 to TRBJ1-5; 9 positions match TRBD1. CDR3 length equals 15 residues. The trim removed 4 bases at V and 4 bases at J, leaving 5 bases unmatched. The germline CDR1 and CDR2 sequences are SGHTA and FQGNSA.